The entry below describes one T cell receptor beta chain. This entry comes from a study of control samples from healthy donors and cancer patients. The method was immunoSEQ multiplex PCR; TCRdb's version includes in-frame clones alone and lacks a portion of them. This table has 150,000 or so clones, roughly 93% appearing once. The receptor's source is a man between 18 and 29 years old in good health. Sequencing was done on a sample of blood.

CDR3 sequence (DNA): TGTGCCAGTAGTCCCCGGGACTTAGTGAGCACTGAAGCTTTCTTT. Protein: CASSPRDLVSTEAFF. J is TRBJ1-1 and V is TRBV19; weak D call: TRBD1 (5 bases). CDR3 length: 15 amino acids. V was pared by 5 bases and J by 4 bases, with 17 bases between. CDR1 is LNHDA and CDR2 is SQIVND in the germline V gene (reference sequence).